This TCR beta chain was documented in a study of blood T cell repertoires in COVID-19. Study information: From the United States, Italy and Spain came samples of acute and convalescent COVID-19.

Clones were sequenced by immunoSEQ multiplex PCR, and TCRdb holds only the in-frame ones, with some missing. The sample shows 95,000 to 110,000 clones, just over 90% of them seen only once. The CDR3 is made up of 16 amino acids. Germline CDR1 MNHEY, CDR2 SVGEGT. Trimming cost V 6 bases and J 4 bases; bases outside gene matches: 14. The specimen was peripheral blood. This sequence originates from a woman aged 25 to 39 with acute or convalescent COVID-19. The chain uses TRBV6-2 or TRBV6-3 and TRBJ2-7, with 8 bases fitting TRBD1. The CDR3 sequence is CASSHAVYRGVYEQYF. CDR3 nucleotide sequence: TGTGCCAGCAGCCACGCAGTGTACAGGGGGGTGTACGAGCAGTACTTC.